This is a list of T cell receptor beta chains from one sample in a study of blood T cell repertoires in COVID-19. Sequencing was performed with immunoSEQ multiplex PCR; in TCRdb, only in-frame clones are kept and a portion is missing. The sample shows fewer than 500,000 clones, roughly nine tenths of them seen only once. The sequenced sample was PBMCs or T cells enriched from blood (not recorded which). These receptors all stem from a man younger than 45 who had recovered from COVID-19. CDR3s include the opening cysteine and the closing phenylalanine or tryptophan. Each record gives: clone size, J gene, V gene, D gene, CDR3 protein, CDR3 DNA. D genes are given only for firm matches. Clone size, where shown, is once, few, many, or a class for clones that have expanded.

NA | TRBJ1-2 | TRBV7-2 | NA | CASSPTRGRGYGYTF | TGTGCCAGCAGCCCCACGCGGGGAAGGGGCTATGGCTACACCTTC
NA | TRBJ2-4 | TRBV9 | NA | CASSATGLVNIQYF | TGTGCCAGCAGCGCCACAGGGCTTGTAAACATTCAGTACTTC
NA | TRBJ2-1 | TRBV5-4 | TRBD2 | CASSKGAGGGSYNEQFF | TGTGCCAGCAGCAAAGGAGCGGGAGGGGGGTCCTACAATGAGCAGTTCTTC
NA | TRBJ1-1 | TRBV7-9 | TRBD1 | CASSFGTGGLNTEAFF | TGTGCCAGCAGCTTCGGGACAGGGGGCTTGAACACTGAAGCTTTCTTT
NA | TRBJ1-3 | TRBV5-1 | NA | CASSESSGNTIYF | TGCGCCAGCAGCGAGAGCTCTGGAAACACCATATATTTT
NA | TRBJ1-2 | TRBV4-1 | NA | CASSQTRENYGYTF | TGCGCCAGCAGCCAAACCAGGGAAAACTATGGCTACACCTTC
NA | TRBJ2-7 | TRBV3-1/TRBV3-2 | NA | CASSHTAGTNSYEQYF | TGTGCCAGCAGCCACACTGCCGGGACAAACTCCTACGAGCAGTACTTC
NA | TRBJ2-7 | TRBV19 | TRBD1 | CASSPGQGIYEQYF | TGTGCCAGTAGCCCGGGACAGGGGATCTACGAGCAGTACTTC
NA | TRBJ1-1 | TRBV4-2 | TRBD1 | CASSPLGRTGPTEAFF | TGTGCCAGCAGCCCTCTGGGCAGGACAGGTCCCACTGAAGCTTTCTTT
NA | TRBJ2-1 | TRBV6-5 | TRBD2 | CASGQWREGQFF | TGTGCCAGCGGCCAGTGGAGGGAGGGGCAGTTCTTC
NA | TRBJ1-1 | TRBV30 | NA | CAWSVHITTEAFF | TGTGCCTGGAGTGTTCACATTACGACTGAAGCTTTCTTT
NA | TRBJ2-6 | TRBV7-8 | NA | CASRTPGLYGANVLTF | TGTGCCAGCAGGACACCGGGACTGTATGGGGCCAACGTCCTGACTTTC
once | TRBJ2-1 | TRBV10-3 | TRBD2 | CAIGTSGRRGLFF | TGTGCCATCGGGACTAGCGGGCGCCGTGGGTTGTTCTTC
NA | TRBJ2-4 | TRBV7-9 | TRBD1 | CASSSITRDRAKNIQYF | TGTGCCAGCAGCTCCATCACCCGGGACAGGGCCAAAAACATTCAGTACTTC
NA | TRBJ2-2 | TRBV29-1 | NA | CSVQPEGGGGELFF | TGCAGCGTCCAACCGGAAGGCGGAGGCGGGGAGCTGTTTTTT
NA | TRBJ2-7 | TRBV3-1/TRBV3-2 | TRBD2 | CASSPFAGGRGYEQYF | TGTGCCAGCAGCCCCTTCGCGGGGGGGCGAGGTTACGAGCAGTACTTC
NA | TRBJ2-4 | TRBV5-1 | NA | CASSLGFLGSENIQYF | TGCGCCAGCAGCTTGGGTTTTTTGGGTAGCGAAAACATTCAGTACTTC
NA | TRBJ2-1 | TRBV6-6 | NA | CASSSSNEQFF | TGTGCCAGCAGCTCTTCGAATGAGCAGTTCTTC
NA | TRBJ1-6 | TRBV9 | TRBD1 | CASSVSAIPRQGGSPLHF | TGTGCCAGCAGCGTCAGTGCCATCCCCCGACAGGGTGGATCACCCCTCCACTTT
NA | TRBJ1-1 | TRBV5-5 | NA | CASSFVFGGTEAFF | TGTGCCAGCAGCTTCGTATTTGGAGGCACTGAAGCTTTCTTT
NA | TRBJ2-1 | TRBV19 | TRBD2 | CASSPRPWEGYNEQFF | TGTGCCAGTAGTCCCCGTCCGTGGGAGGGATACAATGAGCAGTTCTTC
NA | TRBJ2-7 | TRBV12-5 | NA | CASGRLVYEQYF | TGTGCTAGTGGTAGACTAGTCTACGAGCAGTACTTC
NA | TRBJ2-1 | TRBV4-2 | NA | CASSQALGGNNEQFF | TGTGCCAGCAGCCAAGCATTAGGCGGGAACAATGAGCAGTTCTTC
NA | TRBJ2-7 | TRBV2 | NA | CASRRGGPEQYF | TGTGCCAGCAGGAGGGGAGGACCCGAGCAGTACTTC
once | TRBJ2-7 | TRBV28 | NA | CASSLPRVSEQYF | TGTGCCAGCAGTTTACCCAGGGTTAGCGAGCAGTACTTC
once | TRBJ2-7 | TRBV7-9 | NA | CASSATQGYEQYF | TGTGCCAGCAGCGCGACTCAGGGGTACGAGCAGTACTTC
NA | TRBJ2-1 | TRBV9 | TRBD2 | CASSGILAGYNEQFF | TGTGCCAGCAGCGGAATACTAGCGGGTTACAATGAGCAGTTCTTC
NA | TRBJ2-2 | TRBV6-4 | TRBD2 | CASSASGRVNTGELFF | TGTGCCAGCAGTGCCAGCGGGAGGGTAAACACCGGGGAGCTGTTTTTT